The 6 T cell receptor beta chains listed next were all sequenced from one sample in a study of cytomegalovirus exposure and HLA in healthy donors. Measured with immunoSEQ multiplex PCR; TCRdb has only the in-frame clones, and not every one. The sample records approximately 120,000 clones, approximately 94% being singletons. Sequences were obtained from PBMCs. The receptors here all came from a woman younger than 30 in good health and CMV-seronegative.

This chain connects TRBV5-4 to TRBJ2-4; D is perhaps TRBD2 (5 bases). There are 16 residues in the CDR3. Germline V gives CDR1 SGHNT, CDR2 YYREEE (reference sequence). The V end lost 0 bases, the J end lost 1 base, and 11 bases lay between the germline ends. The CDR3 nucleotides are TGTGCCAGCAGCTTGGACTCGACTATCGCCAAAAACATTCAGTACTTC. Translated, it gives CASSLDSTIAKNIQYF.

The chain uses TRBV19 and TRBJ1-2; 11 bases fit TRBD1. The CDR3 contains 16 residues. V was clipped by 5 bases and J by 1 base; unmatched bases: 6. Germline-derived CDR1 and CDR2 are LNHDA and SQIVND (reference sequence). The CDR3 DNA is TGTGCCAGTAGTCCCGGACAGGGGGCGTTTAACTATGGCTACACCTTC. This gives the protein CASSPGQGAFNYGYTF.

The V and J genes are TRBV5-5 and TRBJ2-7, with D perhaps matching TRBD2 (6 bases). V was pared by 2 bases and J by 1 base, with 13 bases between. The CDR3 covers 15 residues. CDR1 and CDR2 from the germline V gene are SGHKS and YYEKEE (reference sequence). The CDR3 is CASSFPGTSSYEQYF. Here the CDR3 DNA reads TGTGCCAGCAGCTTTCCAGGGACTTCTTCCTACGAGCAGTACTTC.

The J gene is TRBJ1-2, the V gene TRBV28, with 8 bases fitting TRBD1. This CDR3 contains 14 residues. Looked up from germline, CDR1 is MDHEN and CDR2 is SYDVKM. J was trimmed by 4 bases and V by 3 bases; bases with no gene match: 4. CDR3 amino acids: CASSLADRVYGYTF. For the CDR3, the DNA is TGTGCCAGCAGTTTGGCGGACAGGGTCTATGGCTACACCTTC.

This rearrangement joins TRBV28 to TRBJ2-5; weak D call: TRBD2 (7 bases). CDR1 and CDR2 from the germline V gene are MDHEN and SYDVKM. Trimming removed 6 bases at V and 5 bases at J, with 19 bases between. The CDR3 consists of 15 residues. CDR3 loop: CASSQGGAARETQYF. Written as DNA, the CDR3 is TGTGCCAGCAGCCAAGGGGGGGCGGCCCGTGAGACCCAGTACTTC.

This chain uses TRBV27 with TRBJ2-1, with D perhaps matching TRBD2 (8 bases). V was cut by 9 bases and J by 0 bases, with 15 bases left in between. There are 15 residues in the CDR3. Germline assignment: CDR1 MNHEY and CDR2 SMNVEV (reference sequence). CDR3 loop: CASPGGDSSYNEQFF. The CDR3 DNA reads TGTGCCAGTCCGGGGGGGGACAGCTCCTACAATGAGCAGTTCTTC.